A single sample gave rise to the 5 T cell receptor beta chains below, sequenced in a study of CD8+ T cells in alopecia areata (dated by TCRdb to 2017 to 2018). The treatment or condition label corresponds to: oral pan-JAK inhibitor, 5-10 mg twice daily. Library preparation was by the immunoSEQ multiplex PCR assay. RNA was extracted from all samples and reverse transcribed into cDNA, which served as template for TCR sequencing. TCRdb stores this immuneACCESS table with in-frame sequences only. Part of the clones is absent; in the studies checked, under half of the shortfall reflects unresolved V genes, and no reason is known for the rest. The sample table lists about 270,000 clones, roughly 60% of them with a count of one. Together, the top ten hold about 0.88% of the sample. The input for sequencing was CD4+ T cells sorted from blood, taken around week 54, from a patient treated with tofacitinib. The receptors come from a human donor with alopecia areata.

This clone was detected a few times. This chain links TRBV5-4 with TRBJ2-5; TRBD1 might be the D (6 bases). Per germline, CDR1 SGHNT and CDR2 YYREEE (reference sequence). This CDR3 has 14 amino acids. Trimming pared 2 bases from V and 2 bases from J, leaving 10 bases between. DNA of the CDR3: TGTGCCAGCAGCTTACAGGGACGTCAAGAGACCCAGTACTTC. This sequence encodes CASSLQGRQETQYF. Based on the CDR3 plus reference TRBV5-4 and TRBJ2-5, the full variable domain is ETGVTQSPTHLIKTRGQQVTLRCSSQSGHNTVSWYQQALGQGPQFIFQYYREEENGRGNFPPRFSGLQFPNYSSELNVNALELDDSALYLCASSLQGRQETQYFGPGTRLLVL.

This clone was recorded only once. This rearrangement joins TRBV5-1 to TRBJ2-7; 11 nucleotides agree with TRBD1. The junction had 8 bases not matched to a gene; V was cut back by 0 bases and J by 3 bases. CDR1 and CDR2 from the germline V gene are SGHRS and YFSETQ. CDR3 length: 17 residues. CDR3 sequence reads: CASSLVTGQGAIYEQYF. CDR3 in DNA: TGCGCCAGCAGCTTGGTTACCGGACAGGGGGCTATCTACGAGCAGTACTTC.

The chain has TRBV25-1 and TRBJ2-7; tentative D call: TRBD1 (8 bases). V lost 4 bases and J 6 bases, leaving 19 bases between the germline ends. From germline, CDR1 is MGHDK and CDR2 SYGVNS. The CDR3 runs 15 residues. The CDR3, as DNA: TGTGCCAGCAGTGTTTCACAGGGGGGGTTCGGCGAGCAGTACTTC. Translation: CASSVSQGGFGEQYF.

This clone was counted only a few times. CDR3 residues: CASSFRVPYNSPLHF. CDR3 coding DNA: TGTGCCAGCAGCTTTCGGGTTCCCTATAATTCACCCCTCCACTTT. V and J are TRBV7-8 and TRBJ1-6; D is ambiguous. Trimming left V 3 bases short and J 2 bases short, with 8 bases between. This CDR3 spans 15 amino acids. Germline loops: CDR1 SGHVS, CDR2 FQNEAQ.

In its sample, this clone was seen a few times. The rearrangement uses TRBV7-9 and TRBJ2-5, with 9 nucleotides matching TRBD2. The length of the CDR3 is 16 residues. With V trimmed by 4 bases and J by 6 bases, 12 bases remained unmatched. Germline CDR1 is SEHNR and CDR2 is FQNEAQ (reference sequence). CDR3 sequence reads: CASSSASGVSGKTQYF. CDR3 coding DNA: TGTGCCAGCAGCTCAGCTAGCGGGGTTTCGGGAAAGACCCAGTACTTC. Filled out from reference TRBV7-9 and TRBJ2-5, the complete variable domain reads DTGVSQNPRHKITKRGQNVTFRCDPISEHNRLYWYRQTLGQGPEFLTYFQNEAQLEKSRLLSDRFSAERPKGSFSTLEIQRTEQGDSAMYLCASSSASGVSGKTQYFGPGTRLLVL.